Shown below are 14 T cell receptor beta chains from a single sample sequenced in a study of T cell clonotyping in hematopoietic cell transplantation. Clones were sequenced by immunoSEQ multiplex PCR, and TCRdb holds only the in-frame ones, with some missing. Of approximately 2,000 clones in the sample, 85% to 95% were seen once. Sequencing used peripheral blood mononuclear cells. The receptors stem from a man aged 50-60 years in good health. Some clones in this sample may be carry-over from other donors' samples.

The CDR3 region is CASSVGTGYTGELFF. CDR3 sequence (DNA): TGTGCCAGCAGCGTAGGGACAGGGTACACCGGGGAGCTGTTTTTT. This chain connects TRBV9 to TRBJ2-2; TRBD1 matches 8 bases. The V gene's germline CDR1 is SGDLS and CDR2 YYNGEE. V trimming: 0 bases; J trimming: 3 bases; junction bases outside the gene matches: 1. CDR3 length equals 15 residues.

The count of this clone is one. The DNA for the CDR3 is TGTGCCAGCAGCTTAGCAACCGGGACTACAGGGGAAGAGACCCAGTACTTC. This encodes CASSLATGTTGEETQYF. The V and J genes are TRBV7-6 and TRBJ2-5; D may be TRBD1 or TRBD2 (7 bases each). This CDR3 comprises 17 residues. V lost 0 bases to trimming and J lost 3 bases, with 17 bases between them. Germline CDR1 and CDR2: SGHVS and FNYEAQ.

This chain joins TRBV19 and TRBJ1-6; D gene ambiguous. Trimming removed 3 bases from V and 6 bases from J, with 3 bases in between. Germline loops: CDR1 LNHDA, CDR2 SQIVND (reference sequence). The CDR3 is 12 amino acids. The chain's CDR3 is CASSIANSPLHF. As DNA, the CDR3 is TGTGCCAGTAGTATTGCTAATTCACCCCTCCACTTT.

This clone was detected only once. The rearrangement uses TRBV7-9 and TRBJ2-7, with 7 positions matching TRBD1. Germline lookup yields CDR1 SEHNR and CDR2 FQNEAQ (reference sequence). J was trimmed by 1 base and V by 5 bases; bases with no gene match: 11. CDR3 length: 16 amino acids. CDR3 DNA: TGTGCCAGCAGCCTCAGACCCCGGGACAGTTCCTACGAGCAGTACTTC. This encodes CASSLRPRDSSYEQYF.

The rearrangement joins TRBV5-8 to TRBJ2-3; 12 bases agree with TRBD2. With 3 bases clipped from V and 5 bases from J, the junction kept 13 bases outside the gene matches. Germline V gives CDR1 SGHTS, CDR2 YDEGEE. CDR3 length equals 18 residues. The CDR3 region has the DNA TGTGCCAGCAGCTCTGACCGGGACCTAGCGGGGGGGGAAGATACGCAGTATTTT. It yields the protein CASSSDRDLAGGEDTQYF.

The gene calls are TRBV5-1 and TRBJ2-2, with 7 bases identical to TRBD1. Trimming cost V 4 bases and J 3 bases; bases outside gene matches: 6. This CDR3 contains 15 residues. Germline loops: CDR1 SGHRS, CDR2 YFSETQ. The DNA for the CDR3 is TGCGCCAGCAGCCCCGGACAGGCTGACACCGGGGAGCTGTTTTTT. Encoded protein: CASSPGQADTGELFF.

The J gene is TRBJ2-5, the V gene TRBV7-8, with 7 bases lining up with TRBD1. The CDR3 runs 15 residues. The J segment lost 4 bases and the V segment lost 5 bases, leaving 10 bases of the junction unmatched. Germline V CDR1 and CDR2: SGHVS, FQNEAQ. The DNA of the CDR3 is TGTGCCAGCAGCACATACAGGGGCCGGGGAGAGACCCAGTACTTC. It encodes CASSTYRGRGETQYF.

This clone was recorded a few times. The chain joins TRBV15 to TRBJ1-6; D gene unclear. This CDR3 region has 13 residues. V lost 5 bases to trimming and J lost 8 bases, with 10 bases between them. Germline values: CDR1 LNHNV, CDR2 YYDKDF (reference sequence). As DNA, the CDR3 is TGTGCCACCAGCGGGTCATGGGATTCACCCCTCCACTTT. Protein product: CATSGSWDSPLHF.

The rearrangement uses TRBV19 and TRBJ1-5; a weak D match, TRBD1 (6 bases). The CDR3 sequence is 14 residues long. Trimming pared 7 bases from V and 1 base from J, leaving 11 bases between. Germline loops: CDR1 LNHDA, CDR2 SQIVND (reference sequence). The CDR3 loop is CASKNRESNQPQHF. The CDR3 DNA is TGTGCCAGTAAGAACAGGGAAAGCAATCAGCCCCAGCATTTT.

This chain links TRBV4-1 with TRBJ2-2, with D unresolved. The CDR3 is 15 residues long. V gave up 3 bases and J gave up 6 bases, with 14 bases separating them. The germline V gene encodes CDR1 MGHRA and CDR2 YSYEKL. The CDR3 region is CASSQVVGVSGELFF. CDR3 coding DNA: TGCGCCAGCAGCCAGGTTGTAGGAGTATCCGGGGAGCTGTTTTTT.

The gene calls are TRBV15 and TRBJ2-7; 8 bases map to TRBD1. The CDR3 covers 17 residues. Trimming took 5 bases from V and 5 from J; bases not matched to a gene: 17. From germline, CDR1 is LNHNV and CDR2 YYDKDF (reference sequence). The CDR3 loop is CATSSHPSGGRRDEQYF. DNA of the CDR3: TGTGCCACCAGCTCCCACCCCTCAGGGGGCAGGCGGGACGAGCAGTACTTC.

This chain uses TRBV27 with TRBJ1-4; no clear D. Looked up from germline, CDR1 is MNHEY and CDR2 is SMNVEV (reference sequence). The CDR3 runs 13 residues. V was pared by 7 bases and J by 4 bases, with 10 bases between. The CDR3 bases are TGTGCCAGCATGTCAGTTAATAATGAAAAACTGTTTTTT. It specifies CASMSVNNEKLFF.

The chain joins TRBV2 to TRBJ2-3; D uncertain. Between the trimmed V and J ends, which lost 6 bases and 0 bases, there was a span of 13 bases. Per the germline V gene, CDR1 is SNHLY and CDR2 is FYNNEI. The CDR3 consists of 15 residues. CDR3 in DNA: TGTGCCAGCAGAGAAACAGAGTTTAGCACAGATACGCAGTATTTT. This translates into CASRETEFSTDTQYF.

The chain couples TRBV4-1 to TRBJ1-5; TRBD1 aligns across 7 bases. Germline values: CDR1 MGHRA, CDR2 YSYEKL. The CDR3 extends over 17 amino acids. V lost 8 bases and J lost 0; bases outside the gene matches: 13. CDR3 DNA sequence: TGCGCCAGCGGAGAGGAGGGGGCAGTTTATAGCAATCAGCCCCAGCATTTT. Protein product: CASGEEGAVYSNQPQHF.